This TCR beta chain is from a study of Tregs in tolerant kidney transplant recipients. Notes on the study in general: For some patients, primers changed over time, blocking nucleotide-level comparison.

Related graft donors supplied nonmyeloablative bone marrow transplants, and mixed chimerism was transient. In the case of this clone: The antigen remains undetermined.

Using immunoSEQ multiplex PCR, the repertoire was profiled, and TCRdb retains in-frame clones only, with some absent. Of tens of thousands of clones in the sample, approximately 93% were seen once. The CDR3 totals 13 residues. Trimming took 6 bases from V and 7 from J; bases not matched to a gene: 8. Germline values: CDR1 GTSNPN, CDR2 SVGIG (reference sequence). V is TRBV30 and J is TRBJ2-5; TRBD1 matches at 10 bases. The sequencing here drew on CD4+ T cells from blood (PBMCs), taken 12 months after the transplant. This sequence originates from a human patient who received a combined kidney and bone marrow transplant. The graft donor may be the source of some T cells. The CDR3 DNA follows: TGTGCCTGCCAGACAGGGGGCGATGGGACCCAGTACTTC. Translated, it gives CACQTGGDGTQYF.